One and the same sample provided the 8 T cell receptor beta chains below, sequenced in a study of blood T cell repertoires in COVID-19. TCRdb's table, derived via immunoSEQ multiplex PCR, lists solely in-frame clones and lacks some. The sample lists around 470,000 clones; 90% were seen once. Sequenced: PBMCs or T cells enriched from blood (not recorded which). The receptors here all came from a man between 18 and 35 years old who had recovered from COVID-19.

The rearrangement uses TRBV11-2 and TRBJ2-7, with D perhaps matching TRBD1 (6 bases). The V gene lost 1 base and the J gene lost 3 bases, with 16 bases spanning the gap. The CDR3 runs 16 residues. Per the germline V gene, CDR1 is SGHAT and CDR2 is FQNNGV. The CDR3 sequence is CASSLGRQDWLYEQYF. The CDR3 DNA reads as TGTGCCAGCAGCTTAGGTAGACAGGATTGGCTCTACGAGCAGTACTTC.

In DNA, the CDR3 is TGTGCCAGTAGTATACGATCGTTCGGGACGAACACCGGGGAGCTGTTTTTT. Encoded protein: CASSIRSFGTNTGELFF. The chain couples TRBV19 to TRBJ2-2, with D tentatively TRBD2 (5 bases). Germline V gene data show CDR1 as LNHDA and CDR2 as SQIVND (reference sequence). Trimming removed 2 bases at V and 0 bases at J, with 13 bases between. The CDR3 covers 17 residues.

The chain uses TRBV6-5 and TRBJ2-2, with TRBD2 matching 10 bases. Germline CDR1 and CDR2: MNHEY and SVGAGI. Germline trimming cut 6 bases from V and 5 bases from J; bases unmatched to any gene: 6. This CDR3 spans 15 amino acids. The CDR3 bases are TGTGCCAGCAGCCGAAGCGGGGGGGAGACCGGGGAGCTGTTTTTT. Amino acids: CASSRSGGETGELFF.

This sequence joins TRBV7-3 and TRBJ2-7; 9 bases map to TRBD2. The V gene's germline CDR1 is SGHTA and CDR2 FQGTGA. This CDR3 is built from 14 residues. V was pared by 2 bases and J by 1 base, with 0 bases of the junction left unmatched. CDR3 in amino acids: CASSLLAGSYEQYF. CDR3 bases: TGTGCCAGCAGCTTACTAGCGGGGTCCTACGAGCAGTACTTC. The entire variable domain, with the rest obtained from reference TRBV7-3 and TRBJ2-7, is as follows: GAGVSQTPSNKVTEKGKYVELRCDPISGHTALYWYRQSLGQGPEFLIYFQGTGAADDSGLPNDRFFAVRPEGSVSTLKIQRTERGDSAVYLCASSLLAGSYEQYFGPGTRLTVT.

CDR3 residues: CASSDGGESTDTQYF. The CDR3 DNA follows: TGTGCCAGCAGTGATGGGGGGGAGAGCACAGATACGCAGTATTTT. This sequence joins TRBV2 and TRBJ2-3; TRBD2 matches at 7 bases. V lost 3 bases to trimming and J lost 0 bases; unmatched junction nucleotides: 3. CDR3 size: 15 residues. Germline CDR1 is SNHLY and CDR2 is FYNNEI.

This rearrangement joins TRBV6-1 to TRBJ2-1; 14 bases map to TRBD2. J was trimmed by 8 bases and V by 4 bases; bases with no gene match: 13. Germline loops: CDR1 MNHNS, CDR2 SASEGT. The CDR3 consists of 18 residues. The CDR3: CASSAQTSGRARIYEQFF. DNA for the CDR3: TGTGCCAGCAGTGCGCAGACTAGCGGGAGGGCCCGGATATATGAGCAGTTCTTC.

The chain recombines TRBV28 with TRBJ2-1, with TRBD2 matching over 10 bases. V trimming: 6 bases; J trimming: 5 bases; junction bases outside the gene matches: 16. The CDR3 is made up of 18 amino acids. Germline-derived CDR1 and CDR2 are MDHEN and SYDVKM. CDR3 in amino acids: CASRPPPGTSVPNNEQFF. The DNA of the CDR3 is TGTGCCAGCAGACCCCCCCCCGGGACTAGCGTGCCAAACAATGAGCAGTTCTTC.

The V gene is TRBV29-1, the J gene TRBJ2-1, with 12 bases fitting TRBD2. The length of the CDR3 is 17 residues. The J segment lost 5 bases and the V segment lost 0 bases, leaving 8 bases of the junction unmatched. Germline CDR1 reads SQVTM; CDR2 reads ANQGSEA. CDR3 amino acids: CSVEDLATSGRNNEQFF. As DNA, the CDR3 is TGCAGCGTTGAAGATCTTGCGACTAGCGGGAGAAACAATGAGCAGTTCTTC.